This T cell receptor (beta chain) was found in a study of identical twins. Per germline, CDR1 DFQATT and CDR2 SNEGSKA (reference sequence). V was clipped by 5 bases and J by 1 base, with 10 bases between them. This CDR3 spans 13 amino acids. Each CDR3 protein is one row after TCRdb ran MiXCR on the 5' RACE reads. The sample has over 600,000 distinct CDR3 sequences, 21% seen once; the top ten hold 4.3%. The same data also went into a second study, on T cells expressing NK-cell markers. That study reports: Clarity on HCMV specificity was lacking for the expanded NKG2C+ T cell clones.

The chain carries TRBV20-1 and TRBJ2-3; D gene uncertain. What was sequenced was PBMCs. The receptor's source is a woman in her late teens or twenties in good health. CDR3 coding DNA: TGCAGTGCTCCCCCCTCTGGCACAGATACGCAGTATTTT. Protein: CSAPPSGTDTQYF.